This T cell receptor beta chain was identified in a study of blood T cell repertoires in COVID-19. Study details: Whether acute or convalescent, the COVID-19 samples came from the United States, Italy and Spain. Sources were T cells, B-cell-depleted T cells, or PBMCs; the material itself was cDNA or gDNA.

Authors' analysis steps: Amplification of reference gene primers provided the estimated nucleated cell counts. TCRdb's table, derived via immunoSEQ multiplex PCR, lists solely in-frame clones and lacks some. V, J and clone size are those of that table, while D and trimming were read from the DNA. The sample lists 240,000 or so clones; approximately 82% were seen once. This CDR3 contains 13 residues. CDR1 SQVTM and CDR2 ANQGSEA come from the germline V gene. Trimming pared 5 bases from V and 3 bases from J, leaving 13 bases between. The genes are TRBV29-1 and TRBJ1-2; weak D call: TRBD1 (6 bases). Sequencing was performed on peripheral blood. This clonotype was sampled from a woman aged 18-29 years with acute or convalescent COVID-19. The CDR3 region is CSVIHRADYGYTF. CDR3 bases: TGCAGCGTTATCCACAGGGCGGACTATGGCTACACCTTC.